This entry describes one T cell receptor beta chain. Unsorted bulk tissue (roughly 18-32 mg) underwent RNA and DNA co-extraction. Every tumor sample analyzed contained over 75% viable tumor cells. This sample is drawn from a study of tumor-infiltrating lymphocytes in primary liver carcinoma. On the study more broadly: Sample yields, roughly 3.5 to 7.13 million productive TCRbeta reads, were similar across the tissue types.

Making TCR beta cDNA involved roughly 0.55 ug total RNA and a constant-region primer. Sequencing libraries for TCR beta derived from three nested multiplex PCR rounds that used slightly modified ARM-PCR. Primers for the first two PCR rounds were TRBV1-TRBV30 forward primers and a C-beta reverse primer (10 cycles per round). TCRdb redid the calling of the multiplex PCR reads with MiXCR, one entry per CDR3 protein. Of 100,000 or so distinct CDR3 sequences in the sample, 69% were seen once. This CDR3 is built from 17 residues. CDR1 and CDR2 (germline): SGHAT, FQNNGV. The J segment lost 9 bases and the V segment lost 6 bases, leaving 20 bases of the junction unmatched.

The chain has TRBV11-2 and TRBJ2-1; 7 nucleotides align to TRBD1. Specimen: liver tumor tissue from sampling region 5. Sample subset: tumor region T5, tumor centre. This sequence originates from a woman aged 55-69 years with primary liver carcinoma and hepatitis B virus infection. The CDR3 bases are TGTGCCAGCAGATTAACGCACGGACATGGGTACAGGGGTGAGCAGTTCTTC. Translation gives CASRLTHGHGYRGEQFF.